The following is a TCR beta chain sequence with its context. Its antigen is currently unknown. All patients relapsed after autologous stem cell transplantation, and brentuximab vedotin exposure varied. These data are taken from a study of PD-1 blockade in classical Hodgkin lymphoma. Overall study: Patients were treated with nivolumab at 3 mg/kg, and this was given intravenously every 2 weeks.

Trimming took 4 bases from V and 0 from J, leaving 10 bases between them. The CDR3 has 15 amino acids. The V gene's germline CDR1 is SGHRS and CDR2 YFSETQ. Here immunoSEQ multiplex PCR was the method, and the copy in TCRdb shows in-frame clones only, minus some. The table lists some 58,000 clones, more than 75% of them singletons. Study-wide points: Complete responders' baseline diversity resembled that of newly diagnosed patients. Reports indicated that newly diagnosed patients had lower baseline TCR diversity than healthy donors did. Patients starting nivolumab less than 1 year after ASCT had lower diversity and were excluded from later analyses.

This receptor was taken from a human donor with classical Hodgkin lymphoma. The chain couples TRBV5-1 to TRBJ2-2; D remains ambiguous. The sample consisted of peripheral blood mononuclear cells (PBMCs), taken before the second cycle of nivolumab. The CDR3 bases are TGCGCCAGCAGCGTCTCTACTACGAACACCGGGGAGCTGTTTTTT. Residues: CASSVSTTNTGELFF. The full variable domain, its missing parts supplied by reference TRBV5-1 and TRBJ2-2, is KAGVTQTPRYLIKTRGQQVTLSCSPISGHRSVSWYQQTPGQGLQFLFEYFSETQRNKGNFPGRFSGRQFSNSRSEMNVSTLELGDSALYLCASSVSTTNTGELFFGEGSRLTVL.